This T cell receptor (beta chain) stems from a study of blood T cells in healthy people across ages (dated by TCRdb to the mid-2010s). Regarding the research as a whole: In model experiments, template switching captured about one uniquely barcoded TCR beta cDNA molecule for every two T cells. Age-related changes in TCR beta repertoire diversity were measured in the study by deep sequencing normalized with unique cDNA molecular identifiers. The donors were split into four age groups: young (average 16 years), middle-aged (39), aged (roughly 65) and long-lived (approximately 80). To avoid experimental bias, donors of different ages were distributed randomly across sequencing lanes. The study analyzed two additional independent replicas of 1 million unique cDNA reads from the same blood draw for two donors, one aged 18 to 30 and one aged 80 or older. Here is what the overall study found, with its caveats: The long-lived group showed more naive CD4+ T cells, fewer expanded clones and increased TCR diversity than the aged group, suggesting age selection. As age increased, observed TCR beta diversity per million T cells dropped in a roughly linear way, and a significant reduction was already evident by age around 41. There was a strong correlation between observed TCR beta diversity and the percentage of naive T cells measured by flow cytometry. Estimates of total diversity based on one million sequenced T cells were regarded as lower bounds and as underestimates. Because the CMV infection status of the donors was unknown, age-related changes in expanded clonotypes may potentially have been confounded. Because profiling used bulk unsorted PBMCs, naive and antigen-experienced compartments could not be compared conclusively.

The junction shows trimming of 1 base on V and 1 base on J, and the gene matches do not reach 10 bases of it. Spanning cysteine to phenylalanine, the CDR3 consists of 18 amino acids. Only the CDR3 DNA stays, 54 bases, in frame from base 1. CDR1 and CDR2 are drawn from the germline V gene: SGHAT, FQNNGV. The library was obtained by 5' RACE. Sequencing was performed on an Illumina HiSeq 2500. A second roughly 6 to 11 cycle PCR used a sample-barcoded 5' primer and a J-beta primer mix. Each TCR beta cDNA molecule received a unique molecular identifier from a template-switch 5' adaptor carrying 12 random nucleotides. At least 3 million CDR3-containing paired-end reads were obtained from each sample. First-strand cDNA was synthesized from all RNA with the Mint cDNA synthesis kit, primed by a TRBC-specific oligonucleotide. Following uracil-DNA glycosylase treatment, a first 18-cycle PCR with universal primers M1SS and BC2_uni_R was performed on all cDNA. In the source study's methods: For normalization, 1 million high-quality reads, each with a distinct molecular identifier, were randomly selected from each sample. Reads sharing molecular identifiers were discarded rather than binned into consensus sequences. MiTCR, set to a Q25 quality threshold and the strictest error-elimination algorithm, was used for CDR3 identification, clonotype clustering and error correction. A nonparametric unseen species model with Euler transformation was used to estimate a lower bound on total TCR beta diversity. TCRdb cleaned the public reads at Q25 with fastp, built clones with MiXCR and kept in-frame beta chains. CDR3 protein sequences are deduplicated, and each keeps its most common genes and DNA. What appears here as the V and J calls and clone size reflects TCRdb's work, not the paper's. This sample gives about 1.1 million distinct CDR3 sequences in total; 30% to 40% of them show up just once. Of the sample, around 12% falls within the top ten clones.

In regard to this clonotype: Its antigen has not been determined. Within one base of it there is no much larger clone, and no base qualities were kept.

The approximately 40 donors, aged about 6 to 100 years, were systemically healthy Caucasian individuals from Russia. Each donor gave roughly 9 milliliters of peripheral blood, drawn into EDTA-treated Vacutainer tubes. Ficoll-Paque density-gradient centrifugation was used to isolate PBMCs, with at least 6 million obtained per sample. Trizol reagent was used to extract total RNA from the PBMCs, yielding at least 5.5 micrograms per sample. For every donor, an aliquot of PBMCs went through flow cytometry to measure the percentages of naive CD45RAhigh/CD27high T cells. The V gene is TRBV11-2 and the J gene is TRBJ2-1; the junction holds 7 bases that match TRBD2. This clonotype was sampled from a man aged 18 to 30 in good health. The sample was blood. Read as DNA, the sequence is TGTGCCAGCAGCTTAGCTGGGACTGGCGGGGGATCCTACAATGAGCAGTTCTTC. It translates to CASSLAGTGGGSYNEQFF.